This TCR beta chain was retrieved from a study of control samples from healthy donors and cancer patients. The J segment lost 6 bases and the V segment lost 4 bases, leaving 11 bases of the junction unmatched. The CDR3 loop spans 18 amino acids. CDR1 SNHLY and CDR2 FYNNEI come from the germline V gene. Here immunoSEQ multiplex PCR was the method, and the copy in TCRdb shows in-frame clones only, minus some. The sample has tens of thousands of clones; under 95% are singletons. The sample was PBMCs. The gene calls are TRBV2 and TRBJ2-2; 13 nucleotides line up with TRBD2. The sequence was collected from a woman aged 40 to 50 with head and neck cancer. The CDR3 region is CASSVRLAGGGLAGELFF. As DNA, the CDR3 is TGTGCCAGCAGTGTCCGACTAGCGGGAGGAGGGCTGGCCGGGGAGCTGTTTTTT.